The next 17 T cell receptor beta chains were all read from a single sample in a study of blood T cell repertoires in COVID-19 (dated by TCRdb to 2019 to 2021). Library preparation used the immunoSEQ multiplex PCR assay. The source is immuneACCESS, and TCRdb retained only in-frame sequences with V and J called. Part of the clones is not carried over; for the studies checked, unresolved V genes explain less than half of this, and the remainder is unexplained. The sample includes about 200,000 clones, with 84% observed a single time. The ten most abundant clones make up 5.1% of the sample. Sequenced material: peripheral blood. The receptors here all came from a woman between 70 and 85 years old with active or convalescent COVID-19.

The chain employs TRBV5-1 and TRBJ2-3, with 7 positions matching TRBD1. This CDR3 region has 13 residues. The V gene's germline CDR1 is SGHRS and CDR2 YFSETQ. V shed 1 base, J shed 6 bases, and the junction held 2 bases outside the gene matches. The CDR3 here is CASSLRDSDTQYF. The CDR3 coding sequence is TGCGCCAGCAGCTTGAGGGACAGCGATACGCAGTATTTT.

The genes are TRBV28 and TRBJ1-2; D is undetermined. V lost 3 bases and J lost 8, with 10 bases in between. This CDR3 contains 12 residues. In germline, CDR1 is MDHEN, CDR2 SYDVKM. Here the CDR3 reads CASSLGVSGYTF. The CDR3 nucleotides are TGTGCCAGCAGTTTGGGAGTCTCCGGCTACACCTTC.

The chain links TRBV7-9 to TRBJ2-5; D is perhaps TRBD1 (5 bases). The CDR3 has 15 amino acids. V was trimmed by 5 bases and J by 4 bases, leaving 17 bases between them. Germline CDR1 and CDR2: SEHNR and FQNEAQ (reference sequence). The CDR3 sequence is CASSPREIRGETQYF. The CDR3 DNA is TGTGCCAGCAGCCCTCGCGAGATTAGGGGAGAGACCCAGTACTTC.

The CDR3 coding sequence is TGTGCCAGCGGGGCGGGAAGACTAAATGAGCAGTTCTTC. Amino acids: CASGAGRLNEQFF. This chain joins TRBV7-3 and TRBJ2-1; D perhaps matches TRBD2 (6 bases). Trimming stripped 8 bases from V and 7 bases from J, with 15 bases between. Germline CDR1 is SGHTA and CDR2 is FQGTGA. The CDR3 consists of 13 residues.

This clone was seen a single time. V and J are TRBV19 and TRBJ1-1, with a possible D match to TRBD1 (6 bases). V was trimmed by 0 bases and J by 0 bases, leaving 11 bases between them. This CDR3 spans 16 amino acids. Germline V gene data show CDR1 as LNHDA and CDR2 as SQIVND (reference sequence). The CDR3 sequence: CASSIDPGHMNTEAFF. The DNA of the CDR3 is TGTGCCAGTAGTATAGATCCGGGACACATGAACACTGAAGCTTTCTTT.

The chain joins TRBV6-2 or TRBV6-3 to TRBJ2-4; 7 nucleotides match TRBD1. There are 12 residues in the CDR3. Trimming cost V 6 bases and J 8 bases; bases outside gene matches: 4. CDR1 MNHEY and CDR2 SVGEGT come from the germline V gene. The DNA for the CDR3 is TGTGCCAGCAGCGACAGGGTTGACATTCAGTACTTC. Amino acid sequence: CASSDRVDIQYF.

The chain links TRBV28 to TRBJ2-7, with TRBD2 as a possible D gene (5 bases). The germline V and J ends were trimmed by 9 bases and 4 bases, with 16 bases remaining between them. The CDR3 has 13 amino acids. Germline CDR1 MDHEN, CDR2 SYDVKM. The CDR3 DNA is TGTGCCAGTAACACCCAAGGGAGTTACGAGCAGTACTTC. Translated, it gives CASNTQGSYEQYF.

This chain uses TRBV27 with TRBJ2-6; maybe TRBD1 (5 bases). Per germline, CDR1 MNHEY and CDR2 SMNVEV (reference sequence). The CDR3 loop spans 19 amino acids. V lost 1 base and J lost 0, with 16 bases in between. The CDR3 DNA reads TGTGCCAGCAGTTTATGGGGCCAGGGTACGCGCTCTGGGGCCAACGTCCTGACTTTC. It codes for CASSLWGQGTRSGANVLTF.

The chain uses TRBV20-1 and TRBJ2-7; 10 bases fit TRBD1. CDR1 and CDR2 (germline): DFQATT, SNEGSKA (reference sequence). This CDR3 contains 14 residues. J lost 5 bases, V lost 3 bases, and 7 bases had no gene match. In DNA, the CDR3 is TGCAGTGCTAGTTTGGGACAGGGGTTAGACGAGCAGTACTTC. This encodes CSASLGQGLDEQYF.

The chain employs TRBV2 and TRBJ1-2, with D perhaps matching TRBD1 (6 bases). This CDR3 contains 13 residues. Germline V gives CDR1 SNHLY, CDR2 FYNNEI. V lost 10 bases to trimming and J lost 4 bases, with 16 bases between them. DNA of the CDR3: TGTGCCACAAGGGGGGGAGGGACCTATGGCTACACCTTC. The encoded protein is CATRGGGTYGYTF.

The rearrangement uses TRBV7-3 and TRBJ2-1; 10 nucleotides match TRBD2. Germline V gene data show CDR1 as SGHTA and CDR2 as FQGTGA. This CDR3 is built from 15 residues. The junction had 5 bases not matched to a gene; V was cut back by 2 bases and J by 7 bases. CDR3 amino acids: CASSLVASGSNEQFF. The DNA for the CDR3 is TGTGCCAGCAGCTTAGTAGCTAGCGGGAGTAATGAGCAGTTCTTC. The full variable domain, its missing parts supplied by reference TRBV7-3 and TRBJ2-1, is GAGVSQTPSNKVTEKGKYVELRCDPISGHTALYWYRQSLGQGPEFLIYFQGTGAADDSGLPNDRFFAVRPEGSVSTLKIQRTERGDSAVYLCASSLVASGSNEQFFGPGTRLTVL.

The chain combines TRBV5-1 with TRBJ2-1, with 10 bases matching TRBD2. The CDR3 is 16 residues long. J lost 6 bases, V lost 4 bases, and 10 bases had no gene match. Germline assignment: CDR1 SGHRS and CDR2 YFSETQ. Here the CDR3 reads CASSKGLAEGFNEQFF. The CDR3 coding sequence is TGCGCCAGCAGCAAAGGACTAGCGGAGGGATTCAATGAGCAGTTCTTC.

There are a few counts of this clone. The chain carries TRBV6-5 and TRBJ2-7, with 9 bases aligning to TRBD1. Germline CDR1 reads MNHEY; CDR2 reads SVGAGI. The CDR3 is made up of 13 amino acids. The ends lost 4 bases at V and 7 bases at J; junction bases unmatched: 5. The CDR3 nucleotides read TGTGCCAGCAGTTTTAACAGGGGGCGAGAGCAGTACTTC. Translated: CASSFNRGREQYF.

The chain recombines TRBV18 with TRBJ1-2; 12 bases are a match to TRBD1. With 5 bases clipped from V and 3 bases from J, the junction kept 7 bases outside the gene matches. Per germline, CDR1 KGHSH and CDR2 LQKENI. CDR3 size: 16 residues. Here the CDR3 reads CASSSAGTGGDYGYTF. The CDR3, as DNA: TGTGCCAGCTCATCCGCTGGGACAGGGGGCGACTATGGCTACACCTTC.

This chain links TRBV5-4 with TRBJ2-7; 8 bases are shared with TRBD2. In germline, CDR1 is SGHNT, CDR2 YYREEE (reference sequence). The CDR3 is made up of 15 amino acids. The ends lost 4 bases at V and 6 bases at J; junction bases unmatched: 12. The CDR3 nucleotides are TGTGCCAGCAGCAGCCAATTTGGACTAGCAATCGAGCAGTACTTC. Translation: CASSSQFGLAIEQYF. The full variable domain, its missing parts supplied by reference TRBV5-4 and TRBJ2-7, is ETGVTQSPTHLIKTRGQQVTLRCSSQSGHNTVSWYQQALGQGPQFIFQYYREEENGRGNFPPRFSGLQFPNYSSELNVNALELDDSALYLCASSSQFGLAIEQYFGPGTRLTVT.

The V gene is TRBV24-1, the J gene TRBJ2-3, with D possibly matching TRBD2 (5 bases). CDR1 and CDR2 (germline): KGHDR, SFDVKD. The CDR3 runs to 17 residues. V dropped 3 bases and J dropped 0 bases, with 15 bases sitting between them. CDR3 in DNA: TGTGCCACCAGTGATACCTTCCGGAGGTTCAGCACAGATACGCAGTATTTT. Amino acid sequence: CATSDTFRRFSTDTQYF.

This rearrangement joins TRBV15 to TRBJ2-5; tentatively, D is TRBD2 (7 bases). With 5 bases removed from V and 5 bases from J, the gap between germline ends came to 15 bases. In germline, CDR1 is LNHNV, CDR2 YYDKDF (reference sequence). The CDR3 sequence is 14 residues long. CDR3 sequence (DNA): TGTGCCACCAGCGGTGGGGGGGCTGGTGAGACCCAGTACTTC. It is translated as CATSGGGAGETQYF.